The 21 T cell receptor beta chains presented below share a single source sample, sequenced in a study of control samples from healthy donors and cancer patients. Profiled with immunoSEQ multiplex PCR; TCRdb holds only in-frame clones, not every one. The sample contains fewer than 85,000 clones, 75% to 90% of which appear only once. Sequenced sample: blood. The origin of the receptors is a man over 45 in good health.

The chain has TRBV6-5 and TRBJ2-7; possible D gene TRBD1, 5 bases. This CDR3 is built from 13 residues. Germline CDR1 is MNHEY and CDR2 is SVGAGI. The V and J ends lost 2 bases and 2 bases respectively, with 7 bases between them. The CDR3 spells CASSYGAPYEQYF. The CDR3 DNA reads TGTGCCAGCAGTTACGGGGCCCCCTACGAGCAGTACTTC.

DNA of the CDR3: TGCGCCAGCAGCTGGGGACAGGGGGAAGGTGGCTACACCTTC. Residues: CASSWGQGEGGYTF. V usage is TRBV5-1 and J usage is TRBJ1-2; TRBD1 matches 11 bases. The V gene's germline CDR1 is SGHRS and CDR2 YFSETQ. The V and J ends lost 3 bases and 7 bases, in that order; junction bases with no gene match: 5. The CDR3 runs 14 residues. Based on the CDR3 plus reference TRBV5-1 and TRBJ1-2, the full variable domain is KAGVTQTPRYLIKTRGQQVTLSCSPISGHRSVSWYQQTPGQGLQFLFEYFSETQRNKGNFPGRFSGRQFSNSRSEMNVSTLELGDSALYLCASSWGQGEGGYTFGSGTRLTVV.

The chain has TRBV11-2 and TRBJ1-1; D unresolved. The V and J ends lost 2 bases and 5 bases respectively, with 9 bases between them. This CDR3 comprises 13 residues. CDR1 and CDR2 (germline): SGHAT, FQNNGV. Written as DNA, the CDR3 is TGTGCCAGCAGCTTATTTACTGGAACTGAAGCTTTCTTT. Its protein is CASSLFTGTEAFF.

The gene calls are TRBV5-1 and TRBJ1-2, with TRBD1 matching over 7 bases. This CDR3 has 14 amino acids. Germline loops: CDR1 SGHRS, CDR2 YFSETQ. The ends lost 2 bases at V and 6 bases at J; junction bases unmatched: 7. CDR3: CASSLADRAHGYTF. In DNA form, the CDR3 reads TGCGCCAGCAGCTTAGCAGACAGGGCCCATGGCTACACCTTC.

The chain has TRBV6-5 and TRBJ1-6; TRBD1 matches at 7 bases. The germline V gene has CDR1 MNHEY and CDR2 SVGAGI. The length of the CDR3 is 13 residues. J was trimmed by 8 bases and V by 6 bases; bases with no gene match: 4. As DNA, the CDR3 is TGTGCCAGCAGGGGACAGTCCCATTCACCCCTCCACTTT. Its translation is CASRGQSHSPLHF.

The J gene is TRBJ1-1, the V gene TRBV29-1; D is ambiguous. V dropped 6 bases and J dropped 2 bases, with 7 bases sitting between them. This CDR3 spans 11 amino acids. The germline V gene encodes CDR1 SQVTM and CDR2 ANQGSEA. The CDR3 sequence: CSVDTNTEAFF. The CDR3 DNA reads TGCAGCGTCGACACTAACACTGAAGCTTTCTTT.

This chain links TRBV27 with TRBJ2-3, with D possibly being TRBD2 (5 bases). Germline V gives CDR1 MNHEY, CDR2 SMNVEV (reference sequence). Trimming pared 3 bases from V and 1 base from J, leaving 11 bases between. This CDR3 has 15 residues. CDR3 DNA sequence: TGTGCCAGCAGTTTGCCGGGGTGGGGCACAGATACGCAGTATTTT. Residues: CASSLPGWGTDTQYF.

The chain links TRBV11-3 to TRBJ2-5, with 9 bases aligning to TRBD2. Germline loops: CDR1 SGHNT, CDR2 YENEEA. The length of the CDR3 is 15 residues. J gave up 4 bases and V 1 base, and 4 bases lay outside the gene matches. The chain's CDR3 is CASSLGGSGGETQYF. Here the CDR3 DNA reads TGTGCCAGCAGCTTAGGTGGTAGCGGGGGAGAGACCCAGTACTTC. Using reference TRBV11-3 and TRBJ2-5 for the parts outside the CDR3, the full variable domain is EAGVVQSPRYKIIEKKQPVAFWCNPISGHNTLYWYLQNLGQGPELLIRYENEEAVDDSQLPKDRFSAERLKGVDSTLKIQPAELGDSAVYLCASSLGGSGGETQYFGPGTRLLVL.

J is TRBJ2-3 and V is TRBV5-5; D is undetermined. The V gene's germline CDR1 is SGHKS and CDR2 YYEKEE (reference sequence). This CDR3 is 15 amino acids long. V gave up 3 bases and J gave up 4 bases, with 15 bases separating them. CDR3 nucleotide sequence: TGTGCCAGCAGCTCCCGCCCTATGGGGTCAGATACGCAGTATTTT. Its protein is CASSSRPMGSDTQYF.

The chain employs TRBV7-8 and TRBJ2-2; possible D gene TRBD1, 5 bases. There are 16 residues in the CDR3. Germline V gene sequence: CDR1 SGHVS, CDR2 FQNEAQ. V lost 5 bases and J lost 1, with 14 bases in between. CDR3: CASSLVTAMNTGELFF. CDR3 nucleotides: TGTGCCAGCAGCCTAGTGACAGCGATGAACACCGGGGAGCTGTTTTTT.

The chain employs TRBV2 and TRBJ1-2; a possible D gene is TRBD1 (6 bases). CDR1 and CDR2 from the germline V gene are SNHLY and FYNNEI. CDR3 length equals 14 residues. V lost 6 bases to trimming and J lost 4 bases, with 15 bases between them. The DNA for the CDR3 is TGTGCCAGCAGCGGCTTGAACAGGGCCTATGGCTACACCTTC. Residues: CASSGLNRAYGYTF.

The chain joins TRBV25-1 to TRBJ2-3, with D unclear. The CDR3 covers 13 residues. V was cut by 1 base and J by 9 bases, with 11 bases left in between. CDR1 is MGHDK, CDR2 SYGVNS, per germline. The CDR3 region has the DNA TGTGCCAGCAGTGAATGGAGCTCCCAGACGCAGTATTTT. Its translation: CASSEWSSQTQYF. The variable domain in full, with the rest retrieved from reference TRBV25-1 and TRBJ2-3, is EADIYQTPRYLVIGTGKKITLECSQTMGHDKMYWYQQDPGMELHLIHYSYGVNSTEKGDLSSESTVSRIRTEHFPLTLESARPSHTSQYLCASSEWSSQTQYFGPGTRLTVL.

The CDR3 region is CAVFDQGGEKLFF. CDR3 DNA: TGTGCCGTCTTCGACCAGGGTGGTGAAAAACTGTTTTTT. The chain links TRBV6-6 to TRBJ1-4, with D possibly being TRBD1 (5 bases). CDR3 size: 13 residues. The V gene's germline CDR1 is MNHNY and CDR2 SVGAGI (reference sequence). With 11 bases removed from V and 7 bases from J, the gap between germline ends came to 17 bases.

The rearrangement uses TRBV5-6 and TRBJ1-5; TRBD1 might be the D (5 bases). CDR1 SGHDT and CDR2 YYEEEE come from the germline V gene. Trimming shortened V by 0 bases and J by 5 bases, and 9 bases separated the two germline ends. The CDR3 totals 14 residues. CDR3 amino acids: CASSLGQGHQPQHF. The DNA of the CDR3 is TGTGCCAGCAGCTTGGGGCAGGGTCATCAGCCCCAGCATTTT.

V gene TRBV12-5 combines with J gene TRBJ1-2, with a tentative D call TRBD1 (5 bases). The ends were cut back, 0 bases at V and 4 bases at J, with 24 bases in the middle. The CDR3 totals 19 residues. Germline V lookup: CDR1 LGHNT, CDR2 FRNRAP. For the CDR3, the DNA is TGTGCTAGTGGTTTGGTACCAAATCGTGCGGGGCGGCTCCCCTATGGCTACACCTTC. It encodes CASGLVPNRAGRLPYGYTF. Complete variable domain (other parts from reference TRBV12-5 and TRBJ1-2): DARVTQTPRHKVTEMGQEVTMRCQPILGHNTVFWYRQTMMQGLELLAYFRNRAPLDDSGMPKDRFSAEMPDATLATLKIQPSEPRDSAVYFCASGLVPNRAGRLPYGYTFGSGTRLTVV.

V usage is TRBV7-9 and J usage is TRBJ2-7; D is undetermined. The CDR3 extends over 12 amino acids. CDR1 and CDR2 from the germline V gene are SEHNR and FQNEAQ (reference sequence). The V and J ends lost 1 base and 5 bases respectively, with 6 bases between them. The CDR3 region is CASSLEGHEQYF. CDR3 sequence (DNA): TGTGCCAGCAGCTTAGAGGGCCACGAGCAGTACTTC.

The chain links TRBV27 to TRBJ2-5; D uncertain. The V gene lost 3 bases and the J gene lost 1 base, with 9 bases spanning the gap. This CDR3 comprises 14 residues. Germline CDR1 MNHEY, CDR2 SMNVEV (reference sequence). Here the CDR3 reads CASSLSDLQETQYF. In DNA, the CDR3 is TGTGCCAGCAGTTTGTCGGACCTCCAAGAGACCCAGTACTTC.

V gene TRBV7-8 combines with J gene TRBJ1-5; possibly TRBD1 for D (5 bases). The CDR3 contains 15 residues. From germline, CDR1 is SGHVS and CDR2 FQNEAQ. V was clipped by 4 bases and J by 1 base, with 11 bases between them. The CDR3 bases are TGTGCCAGCAGCTGGGGGAGATTAAGCAATCAGCCCCAGCATTTT. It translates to CASSWGRLSNQPQHF.

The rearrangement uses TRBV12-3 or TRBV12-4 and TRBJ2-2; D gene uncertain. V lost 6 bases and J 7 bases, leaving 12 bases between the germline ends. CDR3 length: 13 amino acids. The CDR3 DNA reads TGTGCCAGCAGACGGGTGTCGGGCGGGGAGCTGTTTTTT. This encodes CASRRVSGGELFF.

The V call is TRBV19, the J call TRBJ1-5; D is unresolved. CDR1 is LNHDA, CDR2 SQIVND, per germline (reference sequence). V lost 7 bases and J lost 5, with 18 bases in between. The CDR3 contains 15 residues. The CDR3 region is CASTLIGPTYQPQHF. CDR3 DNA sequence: TGTGCCAGTACCCTGATCGGGCCAACATATCAGCCCCAGCATTTT. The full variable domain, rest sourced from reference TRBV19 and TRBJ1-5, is DGGITQSPKYLFRKEGQNVTLSCEQNLNHDAMYWYRQDPGQGLRLIYYSQIVNDFQKGDIAEGYSVSREKKESFPLTVTSAQKNPTAFYLCASTLIGPTYQPQHFGDGTRLSIL.

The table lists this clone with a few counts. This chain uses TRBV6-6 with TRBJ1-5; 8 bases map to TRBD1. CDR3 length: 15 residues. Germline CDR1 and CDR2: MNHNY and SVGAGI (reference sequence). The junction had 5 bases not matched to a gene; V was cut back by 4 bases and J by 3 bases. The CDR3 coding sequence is TGTGCCAGCAGTTGGGCAGGGGGCCTCAATCAGCCCCAGCATTTT. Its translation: CASSWAGGLNQPQHF.